The rows below give T cell receptor beta chains drawn from one sample of a study of radiotherapy plus CTLA-4 blockade in lung cancer. Assay: immunoSEQ multiplex PCR; the TCRdb copy retains only in-frame clones and omits some. The sample yields 55,000 to 80,000 clones, 60% to 85% seen once. The starting material was peripheral blood, obtained from a patient treated with radiotherapy plus ipilimumab. The origin of the receptors is a human donor with non-small cell lung cancer who had a complete response to radiotherapy plus ipilimumab. CDR3s include the opening cysteine and the closing phenylalanine or tryptophan. The order of the fields is J gene, D gene, V gene, clone size, CDR3 protein, CDR3 DNA. The D gene is left open where the match is weak. Clone size appears in some rows only: once, few, many, or a class for an expanded clone.

TRBJ1-2	-	TRBV19	medium-sized	CASSHGALYRGYTF	TGTGCCAGTAGTCACGGGGCCCTGTATCGGGGCTACACCTTC
TRBJ2-1	TRBD1	TRBV10-3	-	CAISFTGTGNDEQFF	TGTGCCATCAGTTTTACCGGGACAGGGAACGATGAGCAGTTCTTC
TRBJ1-1	-	TRBV10-2	-	CASSPPGEAFF	TGCGCCAGCAGTCCCCCAGGGGAAGCTTTCTTT
TRBJ1-2	-	TRBV5-1	-	CASRTGGAYGYTF	TGCGCCAGCAGAACCGGGGGGGCCTATGGCTACACCTTC
TRBJ1-1	-	TRBV6-6	-	CASSYPGGTEAFF	TGTGCCAGCAGCTACCCCGGGGGCACTGAAGCTTTCTTT
TRBJ1-6	-	TRBV6-1	-	CASSEGPGVALPLHF	TGTGCCAGCAGTGAGGGCCCCGGGGTCGCCCTACCCCTCCACTTT
TRBJ2-5	TRBD2	TRBV30	few	CAWSVGRGYQETQYF	TGTGCCTGGAGTGTAGGGCGGGGGTACCAAGAGACCCAGTACTTC
TRBJ1-5	-	TRBV12-5	-	CASGVADSNQPQHF	TGTGCTAGTGGGGTGGCGGATAGCAATCAGCCCCAGCATTTT
TRBJ2-2	-	TRBV6-5	-	CASGGGLDNTGELFF	TGTGCCAGCGGTGGAGGACTGGATAACACCGGGGAGCTGTTTTTT
TRBJ1-6	-	TRBV27	-	CASRPGHESPLHF	TGTGCCAGCAGACCGGGACACGAGTCACCCCTCCACTTT
TRBJ1-4	-	TRBV7-9	-	CASSSGTTTNEKLFF	TGTGCCAGCAGCTCCGGGACAACAACTAATGAAAAACTGTTTTTT
TRBJ2-1	TRBD2	TRBV27	-	CASSLSNPGTSFGEQFF	TGTGCCAGCAGTTTATCCAACCCCGGGACTAGCTTTGGAGAGCAGTTCTTC
TRBJ2-1	-	TRBV9	-	CASSTVVREQFF	TGTGCCAGCAGCACAGTAGTCCGAGAGCAGTTCTTC
TRBJ2-7	-	TRBV19	few	CASSRADSTSYEQYF	TGTGCCAGTAGTAGGGCAGACTCCACCTCCTACGAGCAGTACTTC
TRBJ2-2	-	TRBV7-9	-	CASSFTELDLAGELFF	TGTGCCAGCAGCTTCACAGAATTAGATCTCGCCGGGGAGCTGTTTTTT
TRBJ2-1	-	TRBV5-8	-	CASSTLRGAQINEQFF	TGTGCCAGCAGCACCCTCCGGGGGGCGCAAATCAATGAGCAGTTCTTC
TRBJ2-2	-	TRBV6-6	-	CASAGRLNGELFF	TGTGCCAGCGCGGGGCGGTTAAACGGGGAGCTGTTTTTT
TRBJ1-1	-	TRBV5-4	-	CASSPQGNTEAFF	TGTGCCAGCAGCCCCCAAGGTAACACTGAAGCTTTCTTT
TRBJ1-1	-	TRBV7-8	few	CASSVRGWNTEAFF	TGTGCCAGCAGCGTCAGGGGTTGGAACACTGAAGCTTTCTTT
TRBJ1-5	-	TRBV2	-	CASSVSYSNQPQHF	TGTGCCAGCAGTGTCAGTTATAGCAATCAGCCCCAGCATTTT
TRBJ1-2	-	TRBV6-5	once	CASSEARVGYTF	TGTGCCAGCAGTGAAGCTAGGGTTGGCTACACCTTC
TRBJ1-2	-	TRBV6-1	few	CASSESWGREGGYTF	TGTGCCAGCAGTGAGAGTTGGGGCAGGGAGGGCGGCTACACCTTC
TRBJ2-7	TRBD1	TRBV7-6	-	CASSASGTESYEQYF	TGTGCCAGCAGCGCCTCCGGGACAGAAAGCTACGAGCAGTACTTC